The next 30 T cell receptor beta chains were all read from a single sample in a study of blood T cells in healthy people across ages. Primers used in a second PCR of about 6 to 12 cycles were a sample-barcoded 5' primer and a J-beta primer mix. TCRdb ran MiXCR on the 5' RACE reads and lists one entry per CDR3 protein. This sample carries about a million distinct CDR3 sequences, 35% to 45% of them seen once, and the ten largest clones take 10% to 15%. The source material was blood. These receptors all come from a man aged 18 to 29 in good health.

The V gene is TRBV12-3 or TRBV12-4, the J gene TRBJ2-7, with D perhaps matching TRBD1 (5 bases). V lost 3 bases and J 7 bases, leaving 10 bases between the germline ends. The CDR3 sequence is 12 residues long. The CDR3 spells CASSFLDREQYF. The DNA for the CDR3 is TGTGCCAGCAGTTTCCTCGACAGAGAGCAGTACTTC.

This clonotype was counted a few times. A much larger clone sits a single nucleotide away, making a read error possible. CDR3 sequence (DNA): TGCAGTGCTAGAGGAACAGACTACAATGAGCAGTTCTTC. It is translated as CSARGTDYNEQFF. The J gene is TRBJ2-1, the V gene TRBV20-1; D unresolved. Germline CDR1 and CDR2: DFQATT and SNEGSKA (reference sequence). The length of the CDR3 is 13 residues. Between the trimmed V and J ends, which lost 1 base and 3 bases, there was a span of 7 bases.

This clonotype was counted between two and nine times. The rearrangement uses TRBV7-2 and TRBJ2-5; D might be TRBD1 (5 bases). The J call is in doubt because the DNA end fits TRBJ2-7 better. Germline V gives CDR1 SGHTA, CDR2 FQGNSA. The CDR3 covers 14 residues. DNA of the CDR3: TGTGCCAGCAGCTTAGTACAGGTCGGTGGCGAGCAGTACTTC. This gives the protein CASSLVQVGGEQYF.

The chain employs TRBV5-6 and TRBJ1-2; 7 nucleotides agree with TRBD1. Germline CDR1 and CDR2: SGHDT and YYEEEE. The junction had 8 bases not matched to a gene; V was cut back by 5 bases and J by 4 bases. The CDR3 has 14 residues. CDR3 nucleotides: TGTGCCAGCAGGTCCAACAGGGGCTCCTATGGCTACACCTTC. Amino acids: CASRSNRGSYGYTF.

CDR3 in DNA: TGTGCCAGCAGCTTACCAGGGACTGGAAAACTGTTTTTT. Its protein product is CASSLPGTGKLFF. This chain connects TRBV7-9 to TRBJ1-4, with D perhaps TRBD1 (5 bases). The CDR3 totals 13 residues. V was cut by 2 bases and J by 10 bases, with 11 bases left in between. Germline V gene data show CDR1 as SEHNR and CDR2 as FQNEAQ (reference sequence).

J is TRBJ1-2 and V is TRBV27; D unresolved. Trimming left V 5 bases short and J 4 bases short, with 8 bases between. Germline CDR1 and CDR2: MNHEY and SMNVEV (reference sequence). The CDR3 sequence is 12 residues long. The chain's CDR3 is CASSAWGYGYTF. The DNA of the CDR3 is TGTGCCAGCAGTGCATGGGGCTATGGCTACACCTTC.

This clonotype has just a few counts. The chain uses TRBV2 and TRBJ1-2; D is uncertain. V was pared by 8 bases and J by 7 bases, with 14 bases between. Germline V CDR1 and CDR2: SNHLY, FYNNEI. The CDR3 loop spans 12 amino acids. CDR3 amino acids: CASWGGVGGYTF. CDR3 DNA sequence: TGTGCCAGCTGGGGTGGTGTTGGTGGCTACACCTTC.

J is TRBJ1-2 and V is TRBV30; D is perhaps TRBD1 (5 bases). With 0 bases removed from V and 8 bases from J, the gap between germline ends came to 10 bases. Germline V gives CDR1 GTSNPN, CDR2 SVGIG (reference sequence). The CDR3 has 12 amino acids. The chain's CDR3 is CAWSVGRVGYTF. CDR3 bases: TGTGCCTGGAGTGTTGGCAGGGTGGGCTACACCTTC.

The chain links TRBV7-9 to TRBJ2-7; maybe TRBD1 (5 bases). This CDR3 comprises 13 residues. CDR1 is SEHNR and CDR2 is FQNEAQ in the germline V gene (reference sequence). V gave up 3 bases and J gave up 6 bases, with 12 bases separating them. CDR3: CASSLVRGGEQYF. The CDR3 coding sequence is TGTGCCAGCAGCTTGGTTAGGGGTGGCGAGCAGTACTTC.

The table lists this clonotype with a few counts. The chain is built from TRBV7-9 and TRBJ1-2; D ambiguous. Germline lookup yields CDR1 SEHNR and CDR2 FQNEAQ (reference sequence). The CDR3 runs 14 residues. Trimming pared 2 bases from V and 5 bases from J, leaving 12 bases between. CDR3 nucleotide sequence: TGTGCCAGCAGCTTAATCCTGACGGCTTATGGCTACACCTTC. Its protein is CASSLILTAYGYTF.

J is TRBJ2-5 and V is TRBV20-1; the match to TRBD2 covers 8 bases. CDR3 length equals 13 residues. Germline CDR1 DFQATT, CDR2 SNEGSKA (reference sequence). CDR3 in amino acids: CTASGRGQETQYF. The CDR3 region has the DNA TGCACCGCTAGCGGGCGGGGACAAGAGACCCAGTACTTC.

The chain combines TRBV20-1 with TRBJ2-4; a possible D gene is TRBD2 (6 bases). V lost 6 bases, J lost 13 bases, and 25 bases lay in between. Germline V CDR1 and CDR2: DFQATT, SNEGSKA (reference sequence). This CDR3 is 14 amino acids long. CDR3 sequence: CSALRLGPYNEQYF. CDR3 DNA sequence: TGCAGTGCACTGCGACTAGGTCCTTACAATGAGCAGTACTTC.

The table lists this clonotype with many counts. The genes are TRBV27 and TRBJ1-6, with a possible D match to TRBD1 (5 bases). Germline V lookup: CDR1 MNHEY, CDR2 SMNVEV (reference sequence). This CDR3 has 16 residues. The V end was cut by 1 base, the J end by 4 bases, with 11 bases between. CDR3 region: CASSLLQGLYNSPLHF. The CDR3 bases are TGTGCCAGCAGTTTATTGCAGGGCCTTTATAATTCACCCCTCCACTTT.

This clonotype was seen a few times. This rearrangement joins TRBV9 to TRBJ2-3; D gene uncertain. The germline V gene encodes CDR1 SGDLS and CDR2 YYNGEE. This CDR3 is 14 amino acids long. V shed 1 base and J shed 5 bases, with 11 bases lying between them. CDR3 DNA: TGTGCCAGCAGCGTAAACCACCCTGGAGATACGCAGTATTTT. Translating gives CASSVNHPGDTQYF.

This clonotype was detected a few times. V is TRBV5-1 and J is TRBJ1-3; a possible D gene is TRBD1 (5 bases). Germline-derived CDR1 and CDR2 are SGHRS and YFSETQ. V was shortened by 5 bases and J by 0 bases, with 12 bases between the two germline ends. The CDR3 spans 15 residues. The CDR3 region has the DNA TGCGCCAGCAGTCCGGGACGTTTCTCTGGAAACACCATATATTTT. This codes for CASSPGRFSGNTIYF.

This clonotype was observed a handful of times. For the CDR3, the DNA is TGTGCCAGCAGCAGTACGAAACTGTTTTTT. It encodes CASSSTKLFF. The rearrangement uses TRBV25-1 and TRBJ1-4; D is ambiguous. V lost 6 bases and J lost 11, with 7 bases in between. The CDR3 runs 10 residues. Germline V gene data show CDR1 as MGHDK and CDR2 as SYGVNS.

This clonotype showed up just a few times. The rearrangement uses TRBV11-2 and TRBJ2-3; perhaps TRBD2 as D (5 bases). The CDR3 is 14 amino acids. Germline-derived CDR1 and CDR2 are SGHAT and FQNNGV. Trimming stripped 6 bases from V and 6 bases from J, with 16 bases between. CDR3 loop: CASSLGRTGDTQYF. CDR3 nucleotides: TGTGCCAGCAGTTTGGGCCGGACGGGGGATACGCAGTATTTT.

This clonotype was seen a handful of times. V gene TRBV6-2 or TRBV6-3 combines with J gene TRBJ2-2; D is possibly TRBD2 (5 bases). The CDR3 contains 14 residues. V dropped 0 bases and J dropped 5 bases, with 7 bases sitting between them. CDR1 is MNHEY, CDR2 SVGEGT, per germline. CDR3 DNA: TGTGCCAGCAGTTACTCGACTACAACCGGGGAGCTGTTTTTT. It codes for CASSYSTTTGELFF.

The J gene is TRBJ2-3, the V gene TRBV2; 8 nucleotides agree with TRBD2. V gave up 3 bases and J gave up 4 bases; unmatched junction bases: 6. Germline CDR1 SNHLY, CDR2 FYNNEI. This CDR3 spans 15 amino acids. For the CDR3, the DNA is TGTGCCAGCAGTGAGGGACTAGTCAAGGCAGATACGCAGTATTTT. Translation: CASSEGLVKADTQYF. The full variable domain, with the rest looked up from reference TRBV2 and TRBJ2-3, is EPEVTQTPSHQVTQMGQEVILRCVPISNHLYFYWYRQILGQKVEFLVSFYNNEISEKSEIFDDQFSVERPDGSNFTLKIRSTKLEDSAMYFCASSEGLVKADTQYFGPGTRLTVL.

The genes are TRBV4-3 and TRBJ1-1; D unclear. Germline loops: CDR1 LGHNA, CDR2 YSLEER. This CDR3 has 16 residues. The V end lost 4 bases, the J end lost 2 bases, and 17 bases lay between the germline ends. In nucleotides, the CDR3 is TGCGCCAGCAGCCTAACCCCTCGGACCGGAAACACTGAAGCTTTCTTT. This encodes CASSLTPRTGNTEAFF.

Comments on this clonotype: The junction shows a germline mismatch at one end, possibly a read error. The chain has TRBV29-1 and TRBJ1-2, with a weak D call TRBD1 (6 bases). CDR3 length equals 14 residues. Germline V CDR1 and CDR2: SQVTM, ANQGSEA. DNA for the CDR3: TGCAGCGTTGCCCTCCCCGGGACAAGGTATGGCTGCACCTTC. Protein product: CSVALPGTRYGCTF.

J is TRBJ1-2 and V is TRBV29-1, with a weak D call TRBD1 (6 bases). Germline V gene data show CDR1 as SQVTM and CDR2 as ANQGSEA. The CDR3 spans 13 residues. The ends were cut back, 4 bases at V and 0 bases at J, with 9 bases in the middle. The CDR3 DNA follows: TGCAGCGTTGGGACAGAGACTAACTATGGCTACACCTTC. Encoded protein: CSVGTETNYGYTF.

This chain joins TRBV20-1 and TRBJ2-5; the D gene is possibly TRBD1 (6 bases). Germline V CDR1 and CDR2: DFQATT, SNEGSKA (reference sequence). The CDR3 sequence is 14 residues long. Between the trimmed V and J ends, which lost 6 bases and 11 bases, there was a span of 25 bases. CDR3 sequence: CSAADSQRYNEQYF. Written as DNA, the CDR3 is TGCAGTGCCGCGGACAGTCAACGGTACAATGAGCAGTACTTC.

This clonotype occurred a few times. The V call is TRBV12-3 or TRBV12-4, the J call TRBJ2-7, with 8 bases matching TRBD2. This CDR3 contains 16 residues. After removal of 1 base from V and 4 bases from J, the junction contained 9 bases not matched to a gene. CDR3 residues: CASSLGAGGAGYEQYF. The CDR3 bases are TGTGCCAGCAGTTTAGGGGCGGGGGGCGCAGGTTACGAGCAGTACTTC.

This clonotype was counted a few times. The chain carries TRBV7-3 and TRBJ2-7; TRBD1 matches at 7 bases. This CDR3 contains 15 residues. The V gene's germline CDR1 is SGHTA and CDR2 FQGTGA. Trimming at V came to 4 bases and at J to 2 bases, leaving 8 bases not matched to a gene. The CDR3 DNA reads TGTGCCAGCAGCTCTAACAGGGGTCCGACCTACGAGCAGTACTTC. It codes for CASSSNRGPTYEQYF.

This clonotype appeared once. The J gene is TRBJ1-6, the V gene TRBV6-1; 8 positions agree with TRBD1. The CDR3 sequence is 14 residues long. CDR1 is MNHNS and CDR2 is SASEGT in the germline V gene. J was trimmed by 9 bases and V by 11 bases; bases with no gene match: 12. The CDR3 reads CAGRPGGFASPLHF. The CDR3 DNA reads TGTGCCGGTAGGCCAGGGGGCTTTGCTTCACCCCTCCACTTT.

This clonotype was counted at least ten times. The chain recombines TRBV20-1 with TRBJ1-2; weak D call: TRBD1 (5 bases). Deletions cut 0 bases from V and 4 bases from J, with 12 bases between. CDR1 and CDR2 (germline): DFQATT, SNEGSKA (reference sequence). CDR3 length equals 14 residues. Here the CDR3 DNA reads TGCAGTGCTAGAGATCTGGACAAGATCTATGGCTACACCTTC. The encoded protein is CSARDLDKIYGYTF.

The J gene is TRBJ1-5, the V gene TRBV20-1; D remains ambiguous. CDR3 size: 13 residues. The V end lost 0 bases, the J end lost 6 bases, and 9 bases lay between the germline ends. Germline loops: CDR1 DFQATT, CDR2 SNEGSKA (reference sequence). The DNA of the CDR3 is TGCAGTGCTAGAGAGCTGACAAGTCAGCCCCAGCATTTT. Translated, it gives CSARELTSQPQHF.

Only a few counts were recorded for this clonotype. This chain connects TRBV6-5 to TRBJ1-1; unclear D gene. Germline values: CDR1 MNHEY, CDR2 SVGAGI. The V end was cut by 6 bases, the J end by 1 base, with 9 bases between. The CDR3 has 13 amino acids. Here the CDR3 reads CASSRHQNTEAFF. For the CDR3, the DNA is TGTGCCAGCAGCCGACACCAGAACACTGAAGCTTTCTTT.

V and J are TRBV6-5 and TRBJ1-1; 9 bases map to TRBD1. The CDR3 covers 15 residues. V lost 5 bases and J lost 2; bases outside the gene matches: 6. Germline CDR1 MNHEY, CDR2 SVGAGI. The CDR3 sequence: CASSTEDRGNTEAFF. The CDR3 region has the DNA TGTGCCAGCAGTACGGAGGACAGGGGTAACACTGAAGCTTTCTTT.